This T cell receptor beta chain originates from a study of blood T cells in healthy people across ages. Primed by a sample-barcoded 5' primer and a J-beta primer mix, a second PCR proceeded for 7 to 11 cycles. TCRdb fed the 5' RACE reads into MiXCR, producing one record per CDR3 protein. The sample includes roughly 1.4 million distinct CDR3 sequences, around 59% of them seen just once. Trimming shortened V by 4 bases and J by 7 bases, and 16 bases separated the two germline ends. CDR1 and CDR2 (germline): SGHDN, FVKESK. The CDR3 extends over 14 amino acids. Sequences were obtained from blood. This sequence originates from a man in his late teens or twenties in good health. The chain uses TRBV14 and TRBJ1-2, with D maybe TRBD1 (5 bases). The CDR3 loop is CASSRGQGGRGYTF. CDR3 DNA: TGTGCCAGCAGCCGAGGGCAGGGAGGACGTGGCTACACCTTC.